The 12 T cell receptor beta chains below all came from one sample that was sequenced in a study of cytomegalovirus exposure and HLA in healthy donors. The PCR employed 60 Vbeta primers together with 13 Jbeta primers. Clones were read by immunoSEQ multiplex PCR, and TCRdb kept only the in-frame ones, dropping some. The sample holds some 120,000 clones, 76% seen once. What was sequenced was PBMCs. The source of these receptors is a woman between 40 and 55 years old in good health and CMV-seropositive.

This clone appeared a few times. The chain combines TRBV30 with TRBJ2-2, with a possible D match to TRBD1 (6 bases). V was pared by 4 bases and J by 1 base, with 7 bases between. The CDR3 loop spans 13 amino acids. CDR1 is GTSNPN and CDR2 is SVGIG in the germline V gene (reference sequence). CDR3 sequence reads: CAWKGQNTGELFF. The CDR3 DNA reads as TGTGCCTGGAAGGGACAGAACACCGGGGAGCTGTTTTTT. Full variable domain (remainder filled in from reference TRBV30 and TRBJ2-2): SQTIHQWPATLVQPVGSPLSLECTVEGTSNPNLYWYRQAAGRGLQLLFYSVGIGQISSEVPQNLSASRPQDRQFILSSKKLLLSDSGFYLCAWKGQNTGELFFGEGSRLTVL.

The genes are TRBV7-9 and TRBJ2-3; D is possibly TRBD1 (6 bases). Per the germline V gene, CDR1 is SEHNR and CDR2 is FQNEAQ (reference sequence). The ends were cut back, 11 bases at V and 2 bases at J, with 14 bases in the middle. The CDR3 loop spans 13 amino acids. For the CDR3, the DNA is TGTGCCTTCGACAGGTCCTCCACAGATACGCAGTATTTT. Its protein product is CAFDRSSTDTQYF.

A few counts support this clone. The genes are TRBV6-5 and TRBJ1-2; 7 bases are a match to TRBD1. V dropped 0 bases and J dropped 5; count of bases not matched to a gene: 3. The CDR3 has 14 amino acids. In germline, CDR1 is MNHEY, CDR2 SVGAGI. CDR3: CASSYSAGGYGYTF. DNA for the CDR3: TGTGCCAGCAGTTACTCAGCAGGGGGATATGGCTACACCTTC.

The V and J genes are TRBV5-1 and TRBJ1-6; D not certain. Trimming shortened V by 5 bases and J by 0 bases, and 12 bases separated the two germline ends. The CDR3 spans 16 residues. CDR1 SGHRS and CDR2 YFSETQ come from the germline V gene. The CDR3 region is CASRRGFGSYNSPLHF. DNA for the CDR3: TGCGCCAGCAGACGAGGGTTTGGCTCCTATAATTCACCCCTCCACTTT.

This chain joins TRBV7-3 and TRBJ1-1; tentatively, D is TRBD1 (6 bases). The V and J ends lost 6 bases and 1 base respectively, with 12 bases between them. The germline V gene has CDR1 SGHTA and CDR2 FQGTGA. The CDR3 is 14 residues long. The chain's CDR3 is CASRTGHKNTEAFF. As DNA, the CDR3 is TGTGCCAGCAGGACGGGACACAAGAACACTGAAGCTTTCTTT.

J is TRBJ1-4 and V is TRBV2; 11 positions match TRBD1. Trimming cost V 5 bases and J 5 bases; bases outside gene matches: 10. The CDR3 is made up of 17 amino acids. Per germline, CDR1 SNHLY and CDR2 FYNNEI. CDR3 amino acids: CASSPRTGGAGNEKLFF. CDR3 DNA sequence: TGTGCCAGCAGTCCCCGGACAGGGGGCGCGGGGAATGAAAAACTGTTTTTT.

The chain employs TRBV5-4 and TRBJ1-6; D gene unclear. CDR1 is SGHNT and CDR2 is YYREEE in the germline V gene (reference sequence). CDR3 size: 18 residues. Trimming pared 1 base from V and 0 bases from J, leaving 14 bases between. The CDR3 loop reads CASSLSGGRSSYNSPLHF. CDR3 coding DNA: TGTGCCAGCAGCTTGTCAGGAGGCAGGAGCTCCTATAATTCACCCCTCCACTTT.

The chain joins TRBV30 to TRBJ1-2, with a possible D match to TRBD1 (5 bases). There are 13 residues in the CDR3. The V end was cut by 0 bases, the J end by 7 bases, with 12 bases between. CDR1 GTSNPN and CDR2 SVGIG come from the germline V gene (reference sequence). The CDR3 reads CAWSVAGLLGYTF. In DNA form, the CDR3 reads TGTGCCTGGAGTGTAGCAGGGCTCCTTGGCTACACCTTC.

The CDR3 spells CASSLSKAQGGGEQYF. CDR3 DNA sequence: TGTGCCAGCAGTTTATCGAAGGCCCAGGGAGGGGGAGAGCAGTACTTC. The chain couples TRBV27 to TRBJ2-7; tentative D call: TRBD2 (7 bases). Germline lookup yields CDR1 MNHEY and CDR2 SMNVEV (reference sequence). Between the trimmed V and J ends, which lost 0 bases and 7 bases, there was a span of 19 bases. There are 16 residues in the CDR3.

The gene calls are TRBV19 and TRBJ2-1; perhaps TRBD1 as D (6 bases). The CDR3 runs 15 residues. Trimming took off 7 bases at V and 0 bases at J, with 13 bases between the two ends. Looked up from germline, CDR1 is LNHDA and CDR2 is SQIVND (reference sequence). The CDR3: CASNSQGSSYNEQFF. CDR3 DNA: TGTGCCAGTAATTCGCAGGGGAGCTCCTACAATGAGCAGTTCTTC.

This clone was seen only once. V is TRBV6-1 and J is TRBJ2-3, with TRBD2 matching 12 bases. The CDR3 consists of 18 residues. Germline lookup yields CDR1 MNHNS and CDR2 SASEGT. V shed 4 bases and J 0 bases; nucleotides not matched to a gene: 8. The chain's CDR3 is CASSVTSGGKLSTDTQYF. The CDR3 DNA follows: TGTGCCAGCAGTGTCACTAGCGGGGGGAAACTAAGCACAGATACGCAGTATTTT.

The V call is TRBV29-1, the J call TRBJ1-2; D remains unclear. CDR3 length: 9 amino acids. V dropped 7 bases and J dropped 8 bases, with 8 bases sitting between them. The germline V gene has CDR1 SQVTM and CDR2 ANQGSEA. The DNA of the CDR3 is TGCAGCGCTAGTGAGGGCTACACCTTC. Protein product: CSASEGYTF.